This TCR beta chain derives from a study of post-analysis software for immune sequencing data. Background on the study: The cohort encompassed relapsing-remitting, secondary progressive and progressive-relapsing multiple sclerosis disease courses. Study findings and constraints: F-measure co-clustering was strong for batch-matched samples. Normalized Chao1 diversity was significantly lower in multiple sclerosis patients than in controls.

This clonotype was detected a few times. What it binds is not known. The TCR beta cDNA libraries carried unique molecular identifiers. TCRdb reanalysed the PCR reads using MiXCR and keeps one entry per CDR3 protein. In the table there are hundreds of thousands of distinct CDR3 sequences, 25% to 30% of which are singletons. The source of this sequence is a girl between 10 and 17 years old with multiple sclerosis. Sequencing was performed on blood.

The CDR3 sequence: CAISDTRGTGGEQYF. In nucleotides, the CDR3 is TGTGCCATCAGTGATACGCGCGGGACAGGGGGCGAGCAGTACTTC. The V and J genes are TRBV10-3 and TRBJ2-5, with 11 bases that match TRBD1. The end of the DNA is better explained by TRBJ2-7, so the J call may be wrong. The germline CDR1 and CDR2 sequences are ENHRY and SYGVKD. The CDR3 extends over 15 amino acids.